This T cell receptor (beta chain) stems from a study of cytomegalovirus exposure and HLA in healthy donors. Researchers ran the PCR with 60 Vbeta and 13 Jbeta primers. Measured with immunoSEQ multiplex PCR; TCRdb has only the in-frame clones, and not every one. The profile shows 200,000 to 250,000 clones, 70% to 85% of them singletons. This CDR3 has 15 amino acids. V lost 0 bases and J lost 7, with 15 bases in between. From germline, CDR1 is MNHEY and CDR2 SMNVEV (reference sequence). The chain recombines TRBV27 with TRBJ1-2, with a tentative D call TRBD1 (5 bases). This clonotype originated in a woman aged 40 to 50 in good health and CMV-seronegative. The sequenced sample consisted of PBMCs. The CDR3 nucleotides read TGTGCCAGCAGTTTATCTAGCGGGGCGGTTGGTGGCTACACCTTC. It codes for CASSLSSGAVGGYTF.